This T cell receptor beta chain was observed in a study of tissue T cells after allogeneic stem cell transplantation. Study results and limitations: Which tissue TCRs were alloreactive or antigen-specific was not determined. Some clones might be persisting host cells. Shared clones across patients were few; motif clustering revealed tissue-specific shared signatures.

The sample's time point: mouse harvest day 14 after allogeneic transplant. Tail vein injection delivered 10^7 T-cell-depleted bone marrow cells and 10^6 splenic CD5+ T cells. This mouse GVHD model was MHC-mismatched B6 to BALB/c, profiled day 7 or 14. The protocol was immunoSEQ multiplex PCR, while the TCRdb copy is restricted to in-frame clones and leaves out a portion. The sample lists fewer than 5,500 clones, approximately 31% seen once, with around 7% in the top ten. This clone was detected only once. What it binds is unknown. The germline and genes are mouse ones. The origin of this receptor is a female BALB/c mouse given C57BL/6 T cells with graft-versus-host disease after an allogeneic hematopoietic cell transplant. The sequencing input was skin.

Incomplete CDR3 DNA: TGTGCCAGCAGTACCCCGGGACAGGGGGCGGACTCCGACTACACC. It encodes CASSTPGQGADSDYT. The full CDR3 reads CASSTPGQGADSDYTF. V is TRBV19 and J is TRBJ1-2; 12 nucleotides line up with TRBD1. From the germline J gene comes the end of the CDR3, since the read stops 1 residue before it. CDR3 size: 16 residues. CDR1 is FNHDT and CDR2 is SITEND in the germline V gene (reference sequence). V lost 3 bases to trimming and J lost 3 bases; unmatched junction nucleotides: 6.